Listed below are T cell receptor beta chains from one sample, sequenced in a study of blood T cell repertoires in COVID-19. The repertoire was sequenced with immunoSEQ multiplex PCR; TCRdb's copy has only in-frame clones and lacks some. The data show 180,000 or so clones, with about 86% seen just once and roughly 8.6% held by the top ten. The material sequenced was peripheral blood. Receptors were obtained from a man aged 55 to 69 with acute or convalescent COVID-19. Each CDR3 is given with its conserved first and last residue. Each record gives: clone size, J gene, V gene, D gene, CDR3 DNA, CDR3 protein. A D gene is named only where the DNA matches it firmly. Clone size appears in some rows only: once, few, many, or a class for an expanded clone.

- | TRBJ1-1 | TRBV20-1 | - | TGCAGTGCTAGGGGCGGGACTGAAGCTTTCTTT | CSARGGTEAFF
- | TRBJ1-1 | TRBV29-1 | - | TGCAGCGTTCAGGGGAACACTGAAGCTTTCTTT | CSVQGNTEAFF
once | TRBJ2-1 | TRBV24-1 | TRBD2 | TGTGCCACCAGTGACCGTACTAGCGGAAGCCCCAATGAGCAGTTCTTC | CATSDRTSGSPNEQFF
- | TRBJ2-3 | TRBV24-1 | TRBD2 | TGTGCCACCAGTCCTAGCGGGTCCTCAGATACGCAGTATTTT | CATSPSGSSDTQYF
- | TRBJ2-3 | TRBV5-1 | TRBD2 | TGCGCCAGCAGCTTGCCTAGCGGGACGGCAGATACGCAGTATTTT | CASSLPSGTADTQYF
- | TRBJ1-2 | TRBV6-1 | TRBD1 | TGTGCCAGCAGTGAACTGGGGGGCGCAGGGGGCTATGGCTACACCTTC | CASSELGGAGGYGYTF
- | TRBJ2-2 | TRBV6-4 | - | TGTGCCAGCAGTGAAGGGGGAACCGGGGAGCTGTTTTTT | CASSEGGTGELFF
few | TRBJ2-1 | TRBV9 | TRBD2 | TGTGCCAGCAGCGTAGCCCGCCAGCGGGGAGGAGGAGCGACGCAGTTCTTC | CASSVARQRGGGATQFF
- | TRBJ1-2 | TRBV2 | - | TGTGCCAGCAGTGTAGCCGCCCTAGTCTATGGCTACACCTTC | CASSVAALVYGYTF
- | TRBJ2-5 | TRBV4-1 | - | TGCGCCAGCAGCCAAGATCCTGGAGCCCAGGAGACCCAGTACTTC | CASSQDPGAQETQYF
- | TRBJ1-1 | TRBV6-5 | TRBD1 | TGTGCCAGCATTATGACAGGGCGCATGAACACTGAAGCTTTCTTT | CASIMTGRMNTEAFF
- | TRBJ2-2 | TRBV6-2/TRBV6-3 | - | TGTGCCAGCAGTACGGGGAGAGGCGGGGAGCTGTTTTTT | CASSTGRGGELFF
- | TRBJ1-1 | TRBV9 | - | TGTGCCAGCAGTCCTCAGGGCCTGGTAACTGAAGCTTTCTTT | CASSPQGLVTEAFF
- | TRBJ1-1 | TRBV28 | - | TGTGCCAGCAGTCCGCACTTAGGGGGGAACACTGAAGCTTTCTTT | CASSPHLGGNTEAFF
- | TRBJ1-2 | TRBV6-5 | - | TGTGCCAGCAGTTACCTTACAGGGAGGGGCTATGGCTACACCTTC | CASSYLTGRGYGYTF
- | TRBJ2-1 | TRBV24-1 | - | TGTGCCACCAGTGATTGGGACGGGACAGGGGGCTTTGGACTAGCGGGAGTTTTATCACATGAGCAGTTCTTC | CATSDWDGTGGFGLAGVLSHEQFF
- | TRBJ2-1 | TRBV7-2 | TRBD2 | TGTGCCAGCAGCCATAGCGGGAGGGCCGGTTCCAATGAGCAGTTCTTC | CASSHSGRAGSNEQFF
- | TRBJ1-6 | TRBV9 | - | TGTGCCAGCAGCGAACCCTCGGGAGGGTCCAATTCACCCCTCCACTTT | CASSEPSGGSNSPLHF
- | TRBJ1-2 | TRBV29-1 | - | TGCAGCGTTGGTGAGGGGGTCCACGGCTACACCTTC | CSVGEGVHGYTF
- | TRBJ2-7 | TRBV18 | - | TGTGCCAGCTCACCCCCGTCAGGTTCCTACGAGCAGTACTTC | CASSPPSGSYEQYF
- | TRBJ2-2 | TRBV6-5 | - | TGTGCCAGCAGTTACGGGCACGGGAACACCGGGGAGCTGTTTTTT | CASSYGHGNTGELFF